A single sample gave rise to the 5 T cell receptor beta chains below, sequenced in a study of cytomegalovirus exposure and HLA in healthy donors. PCR amplification relied on 60 Vbeta primers (plus 13 Jbeta primers). The protocol was immunoSEQ multiplex PCR, while the TCRdb copy is restricted to in-frame clones and leaves out a portion. Of 200,000 to 250,000 clones listed, around 83% are singletons. The sequencing sample was made of PBMCs. The receptors shown here come from a girl aged 5-17 years in good health and CMV-seronegative.

The chain combines TRBV5-1 with TRBJ2-3; 8 nucleotides align to TRBD2. V gave up 5 bases and J gave up 4 bases; unmatched junction bases: 9. This CDR3 has 15 residues. Looked up from germline, CDR1 is SGHRS and CDR2 is YFSETQ. The DNA of the CDR3 is TGCGCCAGCAGTCTTGACCAGCGGGAGCCAGATACGCAGTATTTT. Translated: CASSLDQREPDTQYF.

This chain joins TRBV27 and TRBJ1-2; D may be TRBD1 (6 bases). Per the germline V gene, CDR1 is MNHEY and CDR2 is SMNVEV (reference sequence). CDR3 length equals 15 residues. The V end was cut by 3 bases, the J end by 0 bases, with 11 bases between. The CDR3 is CASSFDRFTNYGYTF. The CDR3 nucleotides read TGTGCCAGCAGTTTTGACAGGTTTACTAACTATGGCTACACCTTC.

In its sample, this clone was seen once. This rearrangement joins TRBV18 to TRBJ1-3, with D perhaps TRBD1 (5 bases). CDR3 size: 16 residues. V was shortened by 5 bases and J by 0 bases, with 14 bases between the two germline ends. CDR1 and CDR2 from the germline V gene are KGHSH and LQKENI. CDR3 residues: CASSSLDSYSGNTIYF. DNA of the CDR3: TGTGCCAGCTCATCCCTCGACAGCTACTCTGGAAACACCATATATTTT.

The chain links TRBV7-2 to TRBJ2-3, with no clear D. V lost 3 bases to trimming and J lost 4 bases, with 20 bases between them. CDR1 SGHTA and CDR2 FQGNSA come from the germline V gene. The length of the CDR3 is 17 residues. The CDR3 loop is CASSLSRPSIVSDTQYF. CDR3 bases: TGTGCCAGCAGCTTGAGCAGGCCGTCTATCGTATCAGATACGCAGTATTTT.

This clone has just one count. This sequence joins TRBV11-2 and TRBJ2-1, with TRBD2 identical over 11 bases. Germline V gene sequence: CDR1 SGHAT, CDR2 FQNNGV. The CDR3 is made up of 16 amino acids. V lost 5 bases and J lost 6; bases outside the gene matches: 9. Written as DNA, the CDR3 is TGTGCCAGCAGCGCAATAGCGGGAGGGAAAGGCAATGAGCAGTTCTTC. As protein: CASSAIAGGKGNEQFF.